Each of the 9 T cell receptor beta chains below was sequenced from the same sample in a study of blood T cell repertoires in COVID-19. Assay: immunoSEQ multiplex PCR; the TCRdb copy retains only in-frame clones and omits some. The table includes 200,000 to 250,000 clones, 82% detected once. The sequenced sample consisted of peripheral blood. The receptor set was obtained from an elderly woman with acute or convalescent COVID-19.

The CDR3 nucleotides are TGTGCCAGCTCACGACAGGGCATATACGATAGCAATCAGCCCCAGCATTTT. It translates to CASSRQGIYDSNQPQHF. The chain couples TRBV18 to TRBJ1-5, with 7 bases lining up with TRBD1. Trimming cost V 4 bases and J 0 bases; bases outside gene matches: 9. This CDR3 region has 17 residues. CDR1 is KGHSH and CDR2 is LQKENI in the germline V gene.

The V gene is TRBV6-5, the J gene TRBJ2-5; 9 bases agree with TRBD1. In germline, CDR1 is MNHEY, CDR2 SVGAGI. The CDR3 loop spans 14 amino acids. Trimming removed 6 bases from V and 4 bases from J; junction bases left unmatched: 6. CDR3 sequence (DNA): TGTGCCAGCAGCATGAACAGGGGGCTAGAGACCCAGTACTTC. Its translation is CASSMNRGLETQYF.

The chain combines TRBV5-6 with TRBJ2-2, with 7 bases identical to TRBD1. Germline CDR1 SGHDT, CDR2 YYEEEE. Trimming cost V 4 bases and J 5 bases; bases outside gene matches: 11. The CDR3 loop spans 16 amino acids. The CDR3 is CASSLRDRRGTGELFF. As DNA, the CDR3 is TGTGCCAGCAGCCTAAGGGACCGCAGGGGGACCGGGGAGCTGTTTTTT. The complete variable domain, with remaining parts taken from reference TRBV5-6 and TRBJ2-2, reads DAGVTQSPTHLIKTRGQQVTLRCSPKSGHDTVSWYQQALGQGPQFIFQYYEEEERQRGNFPDRFSGHQFPNYSSELNVNALLLGDSALYLCASSLRDRRGTGELFFGEGSRLTVL.

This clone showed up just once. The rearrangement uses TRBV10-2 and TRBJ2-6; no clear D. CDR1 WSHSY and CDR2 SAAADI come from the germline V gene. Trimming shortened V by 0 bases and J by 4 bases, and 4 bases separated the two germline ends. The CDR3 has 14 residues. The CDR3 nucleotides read TGCGCCAGCAGTGAGTCTGGCGGGGCCAACGTCCTGACTTTC. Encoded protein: CASSESGGANVLTF.

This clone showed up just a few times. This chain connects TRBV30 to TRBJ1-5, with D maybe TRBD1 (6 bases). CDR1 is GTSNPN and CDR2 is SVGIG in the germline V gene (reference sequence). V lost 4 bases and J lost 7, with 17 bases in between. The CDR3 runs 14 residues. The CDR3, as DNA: TGTGCCTGGAATACGGTCAGGGGTGGCCAGCCCCAGCATTTT. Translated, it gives CAWNTVRGGQPQHF.

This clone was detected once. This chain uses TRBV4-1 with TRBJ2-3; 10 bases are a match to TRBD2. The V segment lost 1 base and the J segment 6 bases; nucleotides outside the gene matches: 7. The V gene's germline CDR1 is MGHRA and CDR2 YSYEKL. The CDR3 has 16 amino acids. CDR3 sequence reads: CASSQASGGSSDTQYF. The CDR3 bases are TGCGCCAGCAGCCAAGCTAGCGGGGGAAGTTCGGATACGCAGTATTTT.

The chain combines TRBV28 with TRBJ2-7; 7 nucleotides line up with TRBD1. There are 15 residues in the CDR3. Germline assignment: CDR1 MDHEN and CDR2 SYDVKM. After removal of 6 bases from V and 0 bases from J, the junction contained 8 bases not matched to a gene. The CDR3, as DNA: TGTGCCAGCAGCCCGTTCAGGGACAGCTCCTACGAGCAGTACTTC. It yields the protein CASSPFRDSSYEQYF.

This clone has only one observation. The CDR3 sequence: CASSFRQGYNSPLHF. In nucleotides, the CDR3 is TGTGCCAGCAGTTTTCGACAGGGGTATAATTCACCCCTCCACTTT. This chain links TRBV6-2 or TRBV6-3 with TRBJ1-6; 8 bases align to TRBD1. Trimming removed 4 bases from V and 4 bases from J; junction bases left unmatched: 3. CDR1 is MNHEY and CDR2 is SVGEGT in the germline V gene. The length of the CDR3 is 15 residues.

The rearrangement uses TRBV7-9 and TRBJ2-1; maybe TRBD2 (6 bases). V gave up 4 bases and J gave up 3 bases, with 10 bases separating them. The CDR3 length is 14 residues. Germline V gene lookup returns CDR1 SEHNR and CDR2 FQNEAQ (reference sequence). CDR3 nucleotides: TGTGCCAGCAGCTGGGGACTCCGCTACAATGAGCAGTTCTTC. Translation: CASSWGLRYNEQFF.